What follows describes a single TCR beta chain. The CDR3 has 12 amino acids. Trimming took off 2 bases at V and 6 bases at J, with 10 bases between the two ends. Germline V gives CDR1 GTSNPN, CDR2 SVGIG (reference sequence). This sample stems from a study of shared clonotypes between healthy human individuals. For the study at large: Per donor, CD8 memory used one plate, CD8 naive used two, CD4 memory used three and CD4 naive used three.

Clones were read by immunoSEQ multiplex PCR, and TCRdb kept only the in-frame ones, dropping some. This sample has over a million clones, with approximately 80% found just once. Healthy HIV-negative adults with no recent acute infections or vaccinations were recruited as donors. The rearrangement joins TRBV30 to TRBJ2-5; D gene ambiguous. This receptor was obtained from a man younger than 35 in good health. Some clones in this sample may be carry-over from other donors' samples. The sample comprised memory CD4+ T cells from PBMCs. The subset: CD45RA-negative fraction. The CDR3 region has the DNA TGTGCCTGGAGTCCCCCGATGAAGACCCAGTACTTC. Amino acid sequence: CAWSPPMKTQYF. The full variable domain, in which reference TRBV30 and TRBJ2-5 provide the parts outside the CDR3, is SQTIHQWPATLVQPVGSPLSLECTVEGTSNPNLYWYRQAAGRGLQLLFYSVGIGQISSEVPQNLSASRPQDRQFILSSKKLLLSDSGFYLCAWSPPMKTQYFGPGTRLLVL.